This is a list of T cell receptor beta chains from one sample in a study of cytomegalovirus exposure and HLA in healthy donors. Assay: immunoSEQ multiplex PCR; the TCRdb copy retains only in-frame clones and omits some. In the table there are about 25,000 clones, about two thirds of which are singletons. Input material: PBMCs. The receptors were sampled from a woman between 50 and 59 years old in good health and CMV-seronegative. CDR3s include the opening cysteine and the closing phenylalanine or tryptophan. Fields, in order: clone size, D gene, J gene, V gene, CDR3 DNA, CDR3 protein. D genes are given only for firm matches. Rows give clone size only sometimes, using once, few, many, or a class for an expanded clone.

clone_size: .; d_call: .; j_call: TRBJ2-1; v_call: TRBV29-1; cdr3_nt: TGCAGCGTTGAAGATCACGGGAGCGCCTACAATGAGCAGTTCTTC; cdr3_aa: CSVEDHGSAYNEQFF
clone_size: few; d_call: .; j_call: TRBJ2-7; v_call: TRBV7-8; cdr3_nt: TGTGCCAGCAGCTCGGACAGACCCTACGAGCAGTACTTC; cdr3_aa: CASSSDRPYEQYF
clone_size: .; d_call: TRBD1; j_call: TRBJ1-5; v_call: TRBV7-8; cdr3_nt: TGTGCCAGCAGCTTAACGGGACAGTCGCATCAGCCCCAGCATTTT; cdr3_aa: CASSLTGQSHQPQHF
clone_size: .; d_call: .; j_call: TRBJ2-5; v_call: TRBV5-1; cdr3_nt: TGCGCCAGCAGCCGGGGGAGAGGCGGAGAGACCCAGTACTTC; cdr3_aa: CASSRGRGGETQYF
clone_size: .; d_call: .; j_call: TRBJ1-5; v_call: TRBV4-2; cdr3_nt: TGTGCCAGCAGCCAAGAGGGAGGGCTTGGGCCCCAGCATTTT; cdr3_aa: CASSQEGGLGPQHF
clone_size: .; d_call: .; j_call: TRBJ2-7; v_call: TRBV28; cdr3_nt: TGTGCCAGCAGTTTATTCCGCCGGGACGAGCAGTACTTC; cdr3_aa: CASSLFRRDEQYF
clone_size: .; d_call: .; j_call: TRBJ1-2; v_call: TRBV28; cdr3_nt: TGTGCCAGCAGTTTATCTCCTGCCCAGGGTTGGGGCTACACCTTC; cdr3_aa: CASSLSPAQGWGYTF
clone_size: .; d_call: TRBD1; j_call: TRBJ2-7; v_call: TRBV2; cdr3_nt: TGTGCCAGCAGTGCCGGGAGTCGGACAGGGTCCTACGAGCAGTACTTC; cdr3_aa: CASSAGSRTGSYEQYF
clone_size: .; d_call: .; j_call: TRBJ1-1; v_call: TRBV6-5; cdr3_nt: TGTGCCAGCAGTTACGGCAGGGTGCACACTGAAGCTTTCTTT; cdr3_aa: CASSYGRVHTEAFF
clone_size: once; d_call: TRBD1; j_call: TRBJ1-1; v_call: TRBV30; cdr3_nt: TGTGCCTGGAGTTCCGGGACAGGGGAAGCTTTCTTT; cdr3_aa: CAWSSGTGEAFF
clone_size: .; d_call: TRBD2; j_call: TRBJ2-1; v_call: TRBV5-1; cdr3_nt: TGCGCCAGCAGCCTCTTAGCGGGAGGGCCGGCCAATGAGCAGTTCTTC; cdr3_aa: CASSLLAGGPANEQFF
clone_size: .; d_call: .; j_call: TRBJ2-5; v_call: TRBV5-1; cdr3_nt: TGCGCCAGCAGCTTGGATACAGCCAAGGAGACCCAGTACTTC; cdr3_aa: CASSLDTAKETQYF
clone_size: .; d_call: TRBD1; j_call: TRBJ2-5; v_call: TRBV7-9; cdr3_nt: TGTGCCAGCAGCTTAGATGGGACAGAAGAGACCCAGTACTTC; cdr3_aa: CASSLDGTEETQYF
clone_size: once; d_call: TRBD1; j_call: TRBJ2-5; v_call: TRBV29-1; cdr3_nt: TGCAGCGTTTCTACAGGGGCGAAGGGAGAGACCCAGTACTTC; cdr3_aa: CSVSTGAKGETQYF
clone_size: .; d_call: TRBD1; j_call: TRBJ2-5; v_call: TRBV7-9; cdr3_nt: TGTGCCGGATCCCGGGACAGTGAAGAGACCCAGTACTTC; cdr3_aa: CAGSRDSEETQYF
clone_size: large; d_call: .; j_call: TRBJ2-7; v_call: TRBV28; cdr3_nt: TGTGCCAGCAGTTTAGGAGTCGCCGAGCAGTACTTC; cdr3_aa: CASSLGVAEQYF
clone_size: .; d_call: TRBD1; j_call: TRBJ1-1; v_call: TRBV20-1; cdr3_nt: TGCAGTGCTAACAGGGGGCTTGGAGCTTTCTTT; cdr3_aa: CSANRGLGAFF
clone_size: .; d_call: .; j_call: TRBJ1-3; v_call: TRBV5-1; cdr3_nt: TGCGCCAGCAGCTTGGCGGGAAACTTTGGAAACACCATATATTTT; cdr3_aa: CASSLAGNFGNTIYF
clone_size: .; d_call: .; j_call: TRBJ1-2; v_call: TRBV23-1; cdr3_nt: TGCGCCAGCAGTCAACGACAGGATATGAGATGCTACACCTTC; cdr3_aa: CASSQRQDMRCYTF
clone_size: .; d_call: TRBD1; j_call: TRBJ2-7; v_call: TRBV27; cdr3_nt: TGTGCCAGCAGTCCGCCGGGACAGACCTACGAGCAGTACTTC; cdr3_aa: CASSPPGQTYEQYF
clone_size: .; d_call: .; j_call: TRBJ1-5; v_call: TRBV15; cdr3_nt: TGTGCCACCAGCAGTTTACAGGGGCCCCAGCATTTT; cdr3_aa: CATSSLQGPQHF
clone_size: .; d_call: TRBD2; j_call: TRBJ2-1; v_call: TRBV14; cdr3_nt: TGTGCCAGCAGTCCGACTAGCGGGGGGGTGAATGAGCAGTTCTTC; cdr3_aa: CASSPTSGGVNEQFF
clone_size: .; d_call: TRBD1; j_call: TRBJ1-1; v_call: TRBV6-6; cdr3_nt: TGTGCCAGCACCCCAGGGGGGCACCCGAACACTGAAGCTTTCTTT; cdr3_aa: CASTPGGHPNTEAFF
clone_size: .; d_call: .; j_call: TRBJ1-2; v_call: TRBV29-1; cdr3_nt: TGCAGCGTCTTTACCGGGGATGGCTACACCTTC; cdr3_aa: CSVFTGDGYTF
clone_size: few; d_call: .; j_call: TRBJ1-2; v_call: TRBV25-1; cdr3_nt: TGTGCCAGCGGAGGGTTTGTTGAGAGCTACACCTTC; cdr3_aa: CASGGFVESYTF
clone_size: .; d_call: TRBD1; j_call: TRBJ1-5; v_call: TRBV5-1; cdr3_nt: TGCGCCAGCAGCCCCGGACAGGGCCATCAGCCCCAGCATTTT; cdr3_aa: CASSPGQGHQPQHF
clone_size: .; d_call: TRBD2; j_call: TRBJ2-1; v_call: TRBV2; cdr3_nt: TGTGCCAGCAGTGAAGCACTAGCGGGTCCCTACAGTGAGCAGTTCTTC; cdr3_aa: CASSEALAGPYSEQFF
clone_size: .; d_call: .; j_call: TRBJ2-1; v_call: TRBV7-9; cdr3_nt: TGTGCCAGCAGTCCCCGGGAGCAGTTCTTC; cdr3_aa: CASSPREQFF
clone_size: .; d_call: .; j_call: TRBJ2-2; v_call: TRBV10-2; cdr3_nt: TGCGCCAGCAGTGACCGACAGTTTAACACCGGGGAGCTGTTTTTT; cdr3_aa: CASSDRQFNTGELFF
clone_size: .; d_call: .; j_call: TRBJ2-1; v_call: TRBV10-3; cdr3_nt: TGTGCCATCAGTGCGTGGGAGAATGAGCAGTTCTTC; cdr3_aa: CAISAWENEQFF
clone_size: .; d_call: TRBD1; j_call: TRBJ2-7; v_call: TRBV5-1; cdr3_nt: TGCGCCAGCAGCTCCAACCACCTGGGACAGGGGGACGAGCAGTACTTC; cdr3_aa: CASSSNHLGQGDEQYF
clone_size: few; d_call: .; j_call: TRBJ2-2; v_call: TRBV2; cdr3_nt: TGTGCCAGCAGAGGGGGTCTCGGGGAGAACACCGGGGAGCTGTTTTTT; cdr3_aa: CASRGGLGENTGELFF
clone_size: .; d_call: TRBD2; j_call: TRBJ2-7; v_call: TRBV6-5; cdr3_nt: TGTGCCAGCAGTTATGTCACTAGCGGGAACTACGAGCAGTACTTC; cdr3_aa: CASSYVTSGNYEQYF
clone_size: .; d_call: .; j_call: TRBJ1-5; v_call: TRBV2; cdr3_nt: TGTGCCAGCAGTCGGGACTTGGAGCAGCCCCAGCATTTT; cdr3_aa: CASSRDLEQPQHF
clone_size: .; d_call: TRBD1; j_call: TRBJ1-1; v_call: TRBV19; cdr3_nt: TGTGCCAGTAGCGACAGGGCGAACACTGAAGCTTTCTTT; cdr3_aa: CASSDRANTEAFF
clone_size: .; d_call: TRBD1; j_call: TRBJ2-7; v_call: TRBV29-1; cdr3_nt: TGCAGCGTTGAGGGACAGGGGGCCTACGAGCAGTACTTC; cdr3_aa: CSVEGQGAYEQYF
clone_size: .; d_call: TRBD1; j_call: TRBJ1-1; v_call: TRBV6-1; cdr3_nt: TGTGCCAGCAGAGGGGGCGAGAACACTGAAGCTTTCTTT; cdr3_aa: CASRGGENTEAFF
clone_size: .; d_call: .; j_call: TRBJ2-6; v_call: TRBV5-1; cdr3_nt: TGCGCCAGCAGGGGGGAGGTTGCCGGGGCCAACGTCCTGACTTTC; cdr3_aa: CASRGEVAGANVLTF
clone_size: .; d_call: .; j_call: TRBJ2-3; v_call: TRBV28; cdr3_nt: TGTGCCAGCAGTCCCGGGGGAGGAGGGGATACGCAGTATTTT; cdr3_aa: CASSPGGGGDTQYF
clone_size: few; d_call: TRBD1; j_call: TRBJ1-5; v_call: TRBV6-5; cdr3_nt: TGTGCCAGCGGACAGGTCAATCAGCCCCAGCATTTT; cdr3_aa: CASGQVNQPQHF
clone_size: .; d_call: .; j_call: TRBJ2-7; v_call: TRBV6-6; cdr3_nt: TGTGCCAGCAGTCAAAGGGCTAGCGTATACGAGCAGTACTTC; cdr3_aa: CASSQRASVYEQYF
clone_size: .; d_call: TRBD1; j_call: TRBJ2-7; v_call: TRBV28; cdr3_nt: TGTGCCAGCAGTTTTGACAGGGGGCGAATCTACGAGCAGTACTTC; cdr3_aa: CASSFDRGRIYEQYF
clone_size: .; d_call: TRBD1; j_call: TRBJ1-5; v_call: TRBV6-1; cdr3_nt: TGTGCCAGCAACCTAGACAGGGGCAGCAATCAGCCCCAGCATTTT; cdr3_aa: CASNLDRGSNQPQHF
clone_size: .; d_call: TRBD1; j_call: TRBJ2-4; v_call: TRBV5-4; cdr3_nt: TGTGCCAGCAGCGCGGGACAGGGGAGGGAAGTTCAGTACTTC; cdr3_aa: CASSAGQGREVQYF
clone_size: .; d_call: .; j_call: TRBJ1-1; v_call: TRBV6-5; cdr3_nt: TGTGCCAGCAGTTGGGGGCGTGAAGCTTTCTTT; cdr3_aa: CASSWGREAFF
clone_size: once; d_call: .; j_call: TRBJ1-2; v_call: TRBV6-1; cdr3_nt: TGTGCCAGCAGTGAATACGGGGGAGTTAACTATGGCTACACCTTC; cdr3_aa: CASSEYGGVNYGYTF
clone_size: .; d_call: .; j_call: TRBJ2-7; v_call: TRBV25-1; cdr3_nt: TGTGCCAGCAGTGAATCAGGGGATTTATCCTACGAGCAGTACTTC; cdr3_aa: CASSESGDLSYEQYF
clone_size: few; d_call: .; j_call: TRBJ2-1; v_call: TRBV27; cdr3_nt: TGTGCCAGCATCGTATCAGGGAAGCAGTTCTTC; cdr3_aa: CASIVSGKQFF
clone_size: few; d_call: .; j_call: TRBJ1-1; v_call: TRBV5-6; cdr3_nt: TGTGCCAGCAGCTTGCCGGTTTCCACTGAAGCTTTCTTT; cdr3_aa: CASSLPVSTEAFF